This T cell receptor (beta chain) appears in the sequencing data of a study of cytomegalovirus exposure and HLA in healthy donors. Findings and limits, study-wide: V- and J-gene trimming in TCR beta was tied to a missense DCLRE1C variant by an analysis performed later. The majority of TCR sequences were rare, yet some public TCRs appeared in many donors. One later analysis reportedly identified an Asian-associated ancestry cluster that showed fewer N-insertions than the roughly 720-donor mean. Investigators reported 150 to 200 TCR beta chains as tied to cytomegalovirus.

CDR3 length: 14 residues. In germline, CDR1 is SEHNR, CDR2 FQNEAQ (reference sequence). V gave up 5 bases and J gave up 4 bases; unmatched junction bases: 5. The PCR ran on 60 Vbeta and 13 Jbeta primers. Sequencing used immunoSEQ multiplex PCR; TCRdb keeps in-frame clones, though not all of them. The listing records approximately 110,000 clones. A remark on this clone: Antigen unknown.

Material: PBMCs. This TCR was recovered from a man under 40 in good health and CMV-seronegative. The chain has TRBV7-9 and TRBJ1-5, with 7 bases that match TRBD1. CDR3 sequence reads: CASSRDSWNQPQHF. CDR3 DNA: TGTGCCAGCAGCCGGGACAGTTGGAATCAGCCCCAGCATTTT.